The clone carrying this T cell receptor beta chain was picked up a small number of times. Its antigen is unknown. The data were taken from a study of T-cell memory formation after mild COVID-19. This CDR3 is 14 amino acids long. CDR1 and CDR2 from the germline V gene are DFQATT and SNEGSKA (reference sequence). Trimming took 1 base from V and 0 from J, leaving 9 bases between them. Findings and limits, study-wide: Whereas later expanders leaned CD4+, clones contracting day 15 to 85 showed a balanced CD4/CD8 makeup.

Libraries for TCRalpha and TCRbeta carried sample barcodes and unique molecular identifiers via 5'RACE. From the 5' RACE reads, TCRdb called clonotypes with MiXCR, one entry per CDR3 protein. In the table there are about 170,000 distinct CDR3 sequences, 10% to 15% of which are singletons. This receptor was obtained from a man aged 18 to 35 who had mild COVID-19 (a few samples of this study predate the infection). Cell type and time point are not known. V and J are TRBV20-1 and TRBJ1-1; D not resolved. Sequencing was carried out using PBMCs or a T cell subset sorted from them (not recorded which). DNA of the CDR3: TGCAGTGCTAGAGTATCTGGAATGAACACTGAAGCTTTCTTT. This codes for CSARVSGMNTEAFF.